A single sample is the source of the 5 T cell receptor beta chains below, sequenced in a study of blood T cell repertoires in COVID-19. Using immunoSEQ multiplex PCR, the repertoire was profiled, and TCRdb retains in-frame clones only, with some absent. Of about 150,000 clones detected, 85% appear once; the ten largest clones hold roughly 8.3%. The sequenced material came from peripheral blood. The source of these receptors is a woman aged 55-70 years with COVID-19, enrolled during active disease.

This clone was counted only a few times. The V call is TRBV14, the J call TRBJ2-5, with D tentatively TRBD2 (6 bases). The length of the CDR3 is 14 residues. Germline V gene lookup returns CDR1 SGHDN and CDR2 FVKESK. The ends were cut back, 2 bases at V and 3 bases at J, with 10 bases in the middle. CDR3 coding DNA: TGTGCCAGCAGCCAAAAGGTAGCGGAAGAGACCCAGTACTTC. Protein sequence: CASSQKVAEETQYF.

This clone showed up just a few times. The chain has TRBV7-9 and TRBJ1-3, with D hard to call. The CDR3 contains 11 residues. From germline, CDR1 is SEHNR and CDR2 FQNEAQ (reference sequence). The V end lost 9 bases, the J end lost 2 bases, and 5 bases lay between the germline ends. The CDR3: CASTAGNTIYF. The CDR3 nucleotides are TGTGCCAGTACAGCTGGAAACACCATATATTTT.

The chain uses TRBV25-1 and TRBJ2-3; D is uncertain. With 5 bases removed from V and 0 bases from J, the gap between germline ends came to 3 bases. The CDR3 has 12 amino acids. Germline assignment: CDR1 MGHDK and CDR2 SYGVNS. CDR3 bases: TGTGCCAGCAGTCTAAGCACAGATACGCAGTATTTT. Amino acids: CASSLSTDTQYF.

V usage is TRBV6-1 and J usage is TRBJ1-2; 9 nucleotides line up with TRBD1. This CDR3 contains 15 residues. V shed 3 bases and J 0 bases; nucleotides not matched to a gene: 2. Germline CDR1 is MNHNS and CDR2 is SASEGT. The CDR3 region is CASSETGGANYGYTF. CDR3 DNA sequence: TGTGCCAGCAGTGAGACAGGGGGAGCTAACTATGGCTACACCTTC.

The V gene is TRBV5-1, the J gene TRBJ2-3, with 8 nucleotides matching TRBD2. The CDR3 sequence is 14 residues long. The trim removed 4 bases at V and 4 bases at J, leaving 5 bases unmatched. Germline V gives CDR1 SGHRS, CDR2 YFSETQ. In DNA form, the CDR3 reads TGCGCCAGCAGCCTTGGGACTAGTTCAGATACGCAGTATTTT. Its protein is CASSLGTSSDTQYF.